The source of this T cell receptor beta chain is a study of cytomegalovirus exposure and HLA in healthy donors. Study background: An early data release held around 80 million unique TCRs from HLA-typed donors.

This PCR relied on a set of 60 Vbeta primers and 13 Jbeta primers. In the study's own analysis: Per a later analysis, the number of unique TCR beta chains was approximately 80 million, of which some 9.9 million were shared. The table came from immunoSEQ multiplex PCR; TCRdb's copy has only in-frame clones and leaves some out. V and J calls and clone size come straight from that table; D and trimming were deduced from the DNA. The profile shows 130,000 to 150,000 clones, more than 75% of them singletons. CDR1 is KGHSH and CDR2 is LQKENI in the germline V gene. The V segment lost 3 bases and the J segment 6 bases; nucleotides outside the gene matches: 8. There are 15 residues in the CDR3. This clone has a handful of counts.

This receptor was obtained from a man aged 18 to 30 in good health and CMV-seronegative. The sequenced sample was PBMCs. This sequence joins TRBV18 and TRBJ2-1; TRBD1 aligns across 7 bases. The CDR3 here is CASSPSGQLLNEQFF. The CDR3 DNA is TGTGCCAGCTCACCCTCGGGACAGCTCCTCAATGAGCAGTTCTTC.